One and the same sample provided the 27 T cell receptor beta chains below, sequenced in a study of T cells after yellow fever vaccination. TCRdb re-analysed the 5' RACE reads in MiXCR, keeping a single row per CDR3 protein. The data hold some 320,000 distinct CDR3 sequences, with around 4.3% observed a single time. Sequences were derived from PBMCs, sampled 15 days after the yellow fever booster vaccination. The receptors derive from a man aged 18 to 29 who received the YFV17D yellow fever vaccine.

The CDR3 DNA follows: TGTGCCAGCGATTTGACAGGGGGGATCGCCTATAATTCACCCCTCCACTTT. Translation: CASDLTGGIAYNSPLHF. The rearrangement links TRBV11-3 to TRBJ1-6; TRBD1 agrees at 9 bases. Losses at the gene ends were 8 bases for V and 2 bases for J; bases not matched to a gene: 10. This CDR3 has 17 residues. Germline assignment: CDR1 SGHNT and CDR2 YENEEA.

There are many counts of this clonotype. The chain uses TRBV7-8 and TRBJ2-6; weak D call: TRBD1 (6 bases). The CDR3 totals 15 residues. V was shortened by 5 bases and J by 1 base, with 9 bases between the two germline ends. CDR1 and CDR2 from the germline V gene are SGHVS and FQNEAQ. CDR3 in amino acids: CASSPRGSGANVLTF. CDR3 nucleotides: TGTGCCAGCAGCCCGAGGGGGTCTGGGGCCAACGTCCTGACTTTC. The complete variable domain, with remaining parts taken from reference TRBV7-8 and TRBJ2-6, reads GAGVSQSPRYKVAKRGQDVALRCDPISGHVSLFWYQQALGQGPEFLTYFQNEAQLDKSGLPSDRFFAERPEGSVSTLKIQRTQQEDSAVYLCASSPRGSGANVLTFGAGSRLTVL.

This clonotype occurred many times. Written as DNA, the CDR3 is TGCGCCAGCAGCCAAGATTCGATGACAGGTTACAATGAGCAGTTCTTC. Translation: CASSQDSMTGYNEQFF. The J gene is TRBJ2-1, the V gene TRBV4-3; perhaps TRBD1 as D (6 bases). The ends were cut back, 0 bases at V and 4 bases at J, with 13 bases in the middle. The CDR3 is 16 residues long. CDR1 and CDR2 (germline): LGHNA, YSLEER.

At least ten counts were recorded for this clonotype. This chain joins TRBV5-1 and TRBJ2-7, with a tentative D call TRBD2 (6 bases). The V end lost 2 bases, the J end lost 0 bases, and 12 bases lay between the germline ends. Germline V gene data show CDR1 as SGHRS and CDR2 as YFSETQ. This CDR3 is built from 15 residues. The CDR3 loop is CASSFRGAGSYEQYF. The CDR3 region has the DNA TGCGCCAGCAGCTTTCGCGGGGCCGGCTCCTACGAGCAGTACTTC. The full variable domain, its missing parts supplied by reference TRBV5-1 and TRBJ2-7, is KAGVTQTPRYLIKTRGQQVTLSCSPISGHRSVSWYQQTPGQGLQFLFEYFSETQRNKGNFPGRFSGRQFSNSRSEMNVSTLELGDSALYLCASSFRGAGSYEQYFGPGTRLTVT.

This clonotype was counted a few times. The CDR3 DNA reads as TGTGCCAGCCTAGGACCGGGACAGGGGAAGGGGTCCTATAATTCACCCCTCCACTTT. Its translation: CASLGPGQGKGSYNSPLHF. The rearrangement links TRBV28 to TRBJ1-6, with TRBD1 matching 10 bases. CDR1 is MDHEN, CDR2 SYDVKM, per germline. Losses at the gene ends were 8 bases for V and 1 base for J; bases not matched to a gene: 14. This CDR3 comprises 19 residues.

This clonotype was observed at least ten times. The rearrangement joins TRBV4-1 to TRBJ2-3; TRBD2 is a possible D gene (6 bases). CDR1 and CDR2 (germline): MGHRA, YSYEKL. The CDR3 length is 16 residues. V lost 1 base and J 4 bases, leaving 15 bases between the germline ends. The CDR3 here is CASSQGRGGAPDTQYF. CDR3 DNA: TGCGCCAGCAGCCAAGGGCGAGGCGGGGCCCCAGATACGCAGTATTTT.

This clonotype was recorded a few times. This chain connects TRBV7-9 to TRBJ2-5; possibly TRBD1 for D (6 bases). CDR3 length equals 14 residues. CDR1 is SEHNR and CDR2 is FQNEAQ in the germline V gene (reference sequence). V shed 1 base and J shed 5 bases, with 11 bases lying between them. The CDR3 region has the DNA TGTGCCAGCAGCTTAGGCTACAGGGAGGAGACCCAGTACTTC. Translating gives CASSLGYREETQYF.

This chain joins TRBV11-2 and TRBJ2-3, with D perhaps TRBD2 (5 bases). The CDR3 consists of 14 residues. Looked up from germline, CDR1 is SGHAT and CDR2 is FQNNGV. The V and J ends lost 2 bases and 2 bases respectively, with 8 bases between them. The CDR3 nucleotides read TGTGCCAGCAGCTTACGGCGGGTCACAGATACGCAGTATTTT. It encodes CASSLRRVTDTQYF. The full variable domain, rest sourced from reference TRBV11-2 and TRBJ2-3, is EAGVAQSPRYKIIEKRQSVAFWCNPISGHATLYWYQQILGQGPKLLIQFQNNGVVDDSQLPKDRFSAERLKGVDSTLKIQPAKLEDSAVYLCASSLRRVTDTQYFGPGTRLTVL.

This clonotype was seen ten or more times. This rearrangement joins TRBV29-1 to TRBJ1-1; D is uncertain. CDR1 is SQVTM, CDR2 ANQGSEA, per germline. V lost 6 bases and J lost 4, with 12 bases in between. This CDR3 comprises 12 residues. CDR3 coding DNA: TGCAGCGTCGTCAGGATGGCCACTGAAGCTTTCTTT. Its translation: CSVVRMATEAFF. The full variable domain, in which reference TRBV29-1 and TRBJ1-1 provide the parts outside the CDR3, is SAVISQKPSRDICQRGTSLTIQCQVDSQVTMMFWYRQQPGQSLTLIATANQGSEATYESGFVIDKFPISRPNLTFSTLTVSNMSPEDSSIYLCSVVRMATEAFFGQGTRLTVV.

There are a few counts of this clonotype. The rearrangement joins TRBV6-1 to TRBJ1-1, with 8 bases that match TRBD1. CDR1 MNHNS and CDR2 SASEGT come from the germline V gene. V shed 4 bases, J shed 3 bases, and the junction held 4 bases outside the gene matches. The CDR3 length is 14 residues. In DNA form, the CDR3 reads TGTGCCAGCAGTGGACAGGGGCTCTACACTGAAGCTTTCTTT. Its protein is CASSGQGLYTEAFF.

This clonotype was detected ten times or more. The chain employs TRBV7-2 and TRBJ2-3; 11 bases agree with TRBD2. The V gene end was trimmed by 3 bases and the J gene end by 5 bases; junction bases not matched to a gene: 7. The CDR3 has 16 residues. Germline V lookup: CDR1 SGHTA, CDR2 FQGNSA. The CDR3 DNA reads TGTGCCAGCAGCTTTCAGGTAGCGGGGGGGCAAGATACGCAGTATTTT. Translation gives CASSFQVAGGQDTQYF.

The genes are TRBV7-2 and TRBJ2-7; 8 positions agree with TRBD2. Germline V gene lookup returns CDR1 SGHTA and CDR2 FQGNSA. The CDR3 sequence is 15 residues long. V lost 0 bases, J lost 6 bases, and 7 bases stayed unmatched. In DNA form, the CDR3 reads TGTGCCAGCAGCTTAGCCCCCGGGACTAGGGGCGAGCAGTACGTC. Translating it yields CASSLAPGTRGEQYV.

This clonotype was observed at least ten times. V gene TRBV25-1 combines with J gene TRBJ2-5, with D possibly being TRBD2 (5 bases). V was trimmed by 8 bases and J by 4 bases, leaving 11 bases between them. The CDR3 is made up of 12 amino acids. The V gene's germline CDR1 is MGHDK and CDR2 SYGVNS. CDR3 sequence (DNA): TGTGCCAGCTCACCGGGGAGAGAGACCCAGTACTTC. It is translated as CASSPGRETQYF.

This clonotype was counted only a few times. V and J are TRBV7-8 and TRBJ2-5, with 7 bases aligning to TRBD2. CDR1 and CDR2 (germline): SGHVS, FQNEAQ. J was trimmed by 2 bases and V by 0 bases; bases with no gene match: 6. This CDR3 spans 16 amino acids. CDR3 nucleotides: TGTGCCAGCAGCTTAGCTATAAGGACTAGACAAGAGACCCAGTACTTC. This encodes CASSLAIRTRQETQYF.

The chain is built from TRBV7-2 and TRBJ1-1; a weak D match, TRBD1 (5 bases). The CDR3 is 14 amino acids. CDR1 is SGHTA, CDR2 FQGNSA, per germline. Between the trimmed V and J ends, which lost 5 bases and 1 base, there was a span of 11 bases. CDR3 region: CASSRPGRNTEAFF. The CDR3 nucleotides read TGTGCCAGCAGCCGCCCAGGGAGGAACACTGAAGCTTTCTTT.

This clonotype has a handful of counts. The chain links TRBV4-1 to TRBJ2-5, with 9 bases fitting TRBD2. This CDR3 is 20 amino acids long. V gave up 1 base and J gave up 2 bases; unmatched junction bases: 17. Germline V gives CDR1 MGHRA, CDR2 YSYEKL. The CDR3 bases are TGCGCCAGCAGCCAAGGGGTATTAGCGGTGATTAGCGGGAGTCAAGAGACCCAGTACTTC. Translating gives CASSQGVLAVISGSQETQYF.

This clonotype has a handful of counts. This rearrangement joins TRBV12-3 or TRBV12-4 to TRBJ2-7; 13 positions match TRBD2. This CDR3 spans 15 amino acids. Trimming cost V 5 bases and J 6 bases; bases outside gene matches: 7. CDR3 region: CASSLTSGGVSEQYF. The CDR3 DNA follows: TGTGCCAGCAGTCTAACTAGCGGGGGGGTCTCCGAGCAGTACTTC.

In its sample, this clonotype was seen many times. This sequence joins TRBV24-1 and TRBJ1-5, with 7 nucleotides matching TRBD1. Per the germline V gene, CDR1 is KGHDR and CDR2 is SFDVKD. After removal of 4 bases from V and 1 base from J, the junction contained 6 bases not matched to a gene. This CDR3 is built from 16 residues. CDR3: CATSEPTGISNQPQHF. As DNA, the CDR3 is TGTGCCACCAGTGAACCGACAGGGATAAGCAATCAGCCCCAGCATTTT.

The chain has TRBV9 and TRBJ2-5; TRBD1 is a possible D gene (5 bases). Germline CDR1 and CDR2: SGDLS and YYNGEE. The V gene lost 1 base and the J gene lost 4 bases, with 11 bases spanning the gap. This CDR3 spans 14 amino acids. The CDR3 coding sequence is TGTGCCAGCAGCGTAAACCAGGGCAGAGAGACCCAGTACTTC. It yields the protein CASSVNQGRETQYF.

This clonotype came up a few times. The V call is TRBV6-5, the J call TRBJ1-2, with 10 nucleotides matching TRBD1. Looked up from germline, CDR1 is MNHEY and CDR2 is SVGAGI. V shed 0 bases, J shed 7 bases, and the junction held 5 bases outside the gene matches. This CDR3 contains 15 residues. The CDR3 nucleotides are TGTGCCAGCAGTTACTCCGGGACAGGGGTTTTTGGCTACACCTTC. This translates into CASSYSGTGVFGYTF.

This clonotype came up a few times. The rearrangement links TRBV12-3 or TRBV12-4 to TRBJ2-5, with TRBD2 identical over 12 bases. The trim removed 5 bases at V and 5 bases at J, leaving 15 bases unmatched. The CDR3 loop spans 18 amino acids. The DNA for the CDR3 is TGTGCCAGCAGTCCCGTGGGCTCTAGCGGGGGGGCCATGGAGACCCAGTACTTC. It translates to CASSPVGSSGGAMETQYF.

V gene TRBV7-6 combines with J gene TRBJ1-3; D possibly corresponds to TRBD1 (5 bases). The CDR3 is made up of 16 amino acids. CDR1 is SGHVS and CDR2 is FNYEAQ in the germline V gene. Trimming left V 1 base short and J 0 bases short, with 10 bases between. CDR3 protein: CASSLEAQVSGNTIYF. In DNA form, the CDR3 reads TGTGCCAGCAGCTTAGAGGCACAGGTCTCTGGAAACACCATATATTTT.

The sample holds many counts of this clonotype. The chain is built from TRBV12-3 or TRBV12-4 and TRBJ1-1, with no clear D. V was cut by 2 bases and J by 1 base, with 8 bases left in between. This CDR3 comprises 14 residues. The CDR3 loop reads CASSLSDQNTEAFF. The CDR3, as DNA: TGTGCCAGCAGTTTATCCGACCAGAACACTGAAGCTTTCTTT.

This chain links TRBV15 with TRBJ2-1; 9 bases fit TRBD1. The CDR3 has 13 amino acids. Losses at the gene ends were 6 bases for V and 7 bases for J; bases not matched to a gene: 4. Germline V lookup: CDR1 LNHNV, CDR2 YYDKDF (reference sequence). The CDR3 DNA reads as TGTGCCACCAGGACAGGGGGGAAAAATGAGCAGTTCTTC. Its translation: CATRTGGKNEQFF.

This clonotype was counted ten times or more. The chain uses TRBV10-3 and TRBJ2-5, with D unresolved. The CDR3 is made up of 14 amino acids. Germline CDR1 ENHRY, CDR2 SYGVKD. V lost 2 bases and J 5 bases, leaving 12 bases between the germline ends. In nucleotides, the CDR3 is TGTGCCATCAGTGAGGGCCCTGAGTGGGAGACCCAGTACTTC. Translating it yields CAISEGPEWETQYF.

This clonotype was recorded many times. CDR3 bases: TGTGCCAGCAGCTCCGCACCGATTTACAATGAGCAGTTCTTC. Translation gives CASSSAPIYNEQFF. The J gene is TRBJ2-1, the V gene TRBV7-8; no reliable D call. Germline CDR1 reads SGHVS; CDR2 reads FQNEAQ. Trimming stripped 4 bases from V and 4 bases from J, with 11 bases between. This CDR3 contains 14 residues. Using reference TRBV7-8 and TRBJ2-1 for the parts outside the CDR3, the full variable domain is GAGVSQSPRYKVAKRGQDVALRCDPISGHVSLFWYQQALGQGPEFLTYFQNEAQLDKSGLPSDRFFAERPEGSVSTLKIQRTQQEDSAVYLCASSSAPIYNEQFFGPGTRLTVL.

Many counts were recorded for this clonotype. The chain joins TRBV7-9 to TRBJ2-1; possibly TRBD2 for D (5 bases). Germline-derived CDR1 and CDR2 are SEHNR and FQNEAQ (reference sequence). This CDR3 comprises 12 residues. Trimming removed 4 bases at V and 10 bases at J, with 11 bases between. The CDR3 coding sequence is TGTGCCAGCAGCTCGGTCGGCGGGGAGCAGTTCTTC. Translation gives CASSSVGGEQFF.